This T cell receptor beta chain was identified during a study of regulatory T cells in long-lasting Graves disease. Both iRepertoire HTBI primers and Arm-PCR of CDR3 regions were used to build the TCR beta libraries. TCRdb itself ran the multiplex PCR reads through MiXCR, one entry per CDR3 protein. The sample gives 400,000 to 500,000 distinct CDR3 sequences, around 21% of which show up once; over 7.5% is in the top ten. The time point here: persistent/refractory GD, antithyroid drugs over 5 years with positive TRAb. The TCR library was prepared using RNA isolated from PBMCs. This CDR3 region has 17 residues. CDR1 and CDR2 from the germline V gene are SGHNT and YYREEE (reference sequence). Trimming removed 4 bases at V and 0 bases at J, with 16 bases between.

The rearrangement links TRBV5-4 to TRBJ2-2; the D call may be TRBD1 or TRBD2 (5 bases each). The clonotype was recovered from a female donor with Graves disease. The sample in question was peripheral blood mononuclear cells (PBMCs), obtained when the disease was refractory, from a patient treated with antithyroid drugs. CDR3 DNA: TGTGCCAGCAGCCTGCGACCGGGACCGTCGAACACCGGGGAGCTGTTTTTT. Translation gives CASSLRPGPSNTGELFF.